One and the same sample provided the 3 T cell receptor beta chains below, sequenced in a study of blood T cell repertoires in COVID-19. TCRdb's table, derived via immunoSEQ multiplex PCR, lists solely in-frame clones and lacks some. The data show around 200,000 clones, about nine tenths seen once. The sample was peripheral blood. All receptors derive from a man older than 75 with acute or convalescent COVID-19.

The chain carries TRBV20-1 and TRBJ2-1; 15 nucleotides line up with TRBD2. The germline V gene encodes CDR1 DFQATT and CDR2 SNEGSKA (reference sequence). The CDR3 extends over 18 amino acids. V gave up 6 bases and J gave up 9 bases; unmatched junction bases: 18. The chain's CDR3 is CSASGRTSGRAGTPEQFF. The CDR3 nucleotides are TGCAGTGCAAGTGGTCGGACTAGCGGGAGGGCCGGGACTCCTGAGCAGTTCTTC.

V gene TRBV28 combines with J gene TRBJ2-3, with D tentatively TRBD1 (5 bases). The CDR3 extends over 14 amino acids. V lost 5 bases to trimming and J lost 2 bases, with 11 bases between them. In germline, CDR1 is MDHEN, CDR2 SYDVKM. For the CDR3, the DNA is TGTGCCAGCAGTGAAACAGGACCCACAGATACGCAGTATTTT. Protein: CASSETGPTDTQYF.

This chain connects TRBV29-1 to TRBJ1-1, with a weak D call TRBD1 (5 bases). CDR1 SQVTM and CDR2 ANQGSEA come from the germline V gene. Trimming removed 5 bases from V and 4 bases from J, with 14 bases in between. This CDR3 region has 13 residues. The CDR3: CSVNRGQFTEAFF. The CDR3 DNA reads TGCAGCGTTAATAGGGGCCAATTCACTGAAGCTTTCTTT.